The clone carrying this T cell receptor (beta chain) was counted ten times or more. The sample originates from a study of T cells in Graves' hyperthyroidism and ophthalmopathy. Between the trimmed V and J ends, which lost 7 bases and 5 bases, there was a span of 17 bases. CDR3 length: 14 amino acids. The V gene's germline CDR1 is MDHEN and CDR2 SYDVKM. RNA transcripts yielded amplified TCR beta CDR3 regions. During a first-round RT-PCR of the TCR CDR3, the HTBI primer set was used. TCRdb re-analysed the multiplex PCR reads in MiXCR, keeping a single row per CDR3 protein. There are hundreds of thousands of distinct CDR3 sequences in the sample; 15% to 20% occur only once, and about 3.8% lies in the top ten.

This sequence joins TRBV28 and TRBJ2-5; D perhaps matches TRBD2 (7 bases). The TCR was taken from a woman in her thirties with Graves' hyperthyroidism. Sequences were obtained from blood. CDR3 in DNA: TGTGCCAGCACCCCACGGGGGGCTGGGGAGACCCAGTACTTC. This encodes CASTPRGAGETQYF.